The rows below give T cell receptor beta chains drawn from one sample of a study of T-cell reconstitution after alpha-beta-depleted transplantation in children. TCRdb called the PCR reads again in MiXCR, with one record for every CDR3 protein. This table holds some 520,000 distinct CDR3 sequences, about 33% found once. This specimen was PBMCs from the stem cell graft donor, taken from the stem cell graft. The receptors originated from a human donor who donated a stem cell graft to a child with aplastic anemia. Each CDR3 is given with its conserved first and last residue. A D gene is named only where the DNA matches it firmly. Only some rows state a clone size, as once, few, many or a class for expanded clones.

cdr3_nt: TGTGCCAGCAGCCCCGTTTATTTAGCCCTCCACTTT
cdr3_aa: CASSPVYLALHF
clone_size: NA
cdr3_length: 12
v_call: TRBV12-3/TRBV12-4
d_call: NA
j_call: TRBJ1-6

cdr3_nt: TGCGCCAGCAGCCGTCGACAGGGGTCCCAAGAGACCCAGTACTTC
cdr3_aa: CASSRRQGSQETQYF
clone_size: NA
cdr3_length: 15
v_call: TRBV4-3
d_call: TRBD1
j_call: TRBJ2-5

cdr3_nt: TGTGCCAGTAGGAGGCACTCCGAAAAAGAAACCCAGTACTTC
cdr3_aa: CASRRHSEKETQYF
clone_size: NA
cdr3_length: 14
v_call: TRBV19
d_call: NA
j_call: TRBJ2-5

cdr3_nt: TGCAGCGTTGATAAGGGACTGCCTTTTTCCTACAATGAGCAGTTCTTC
cdr3_aa: CSVDKGLPFSYNEQFF
clone_size: few
cdr3_length: 16
v_call: TRBV29-1
d_call: NA
j_call: TRBJ2-1

cdr3_nt: TGTGCCAGCAGCCCCGGGACAGTCTTAGACAATCAGCCCCAGCATTTT
cdr3_aa: CASSPGTVLDNQPQHF
clone_size: NA
cdr3_length: 16
v_call: TRBV7-8
d_call: TRBD1
j_call: TRBJ1-5

cdr3_nt: TGTGCCAGCAGCTTGAGGCTCTGGTTACTGAATGAGCAGTTCTTC
cdr3_aa: CASSLRLWLLNEQFF
clone_size: few
cdr3_length: 15
v_call: TRBV5-8
d_call: NA
j_call: TRBJ2-1

cdr3_nt: TGTGCCAGCAGCTTGGGATTACTTGGACTAGAGAGCACAGATACGCAGTATTTT
cdr3_aa: CASSLGLLGLESTDTQYF
clone_size: NA
cdr3_length: 18
v_call: TRBV5-4
d_call: TRBD2
j_call: TRBJ2-3

cdr3_nt: TGTGCCAGCAGCGCGAGGCAGGGCCGCACAGATACGCAGTATTTT
cdr3_aa: CASSARQGRTDTQYF
clone_size: few
cdr3_length: 15
v_call: TRBV12-3/TRBV12-4
d_call: NA
j_call: TRBJ2-3

cdr3_nt: TGTGCCACTAGGTTACATACGCAGTATTTT
cdr3_aa: CATRLHTQYF
clone_size: NA
cdr3_length: 10
v_call: TRBV28
d_call: NA
j_call: TRBJ2-3

cdr3_nt: TGTGCCAGCTCACCAGGGACAGGGGTTACTGAAGCTTTCTTT
cdr3_aa: CASSPGTGVTEAFF
clone_size: NA
cdr3_length: 14
v_call: TRBV18
d_call: TRBD1
j_call: TRBJ1-1

cdr3_nt: TGTGCCAGCAGTTTAGTCGAGCGGGAGGGCAATGAGCAGTTCTTC
cdr3_aa: CASSLVEREGNEQFF
clone_size: few
cdr3_length: 15
v_call: TRBV12-3/TRBV12-4
d_call: TRBD2
j_call: TRBJ2-1

cdr3_nt: TGTGCCAGCAGCTTATCCGGCGCGGCTCAAGAGACCCAGTACTTC
cdr3_aa: CASSLSGAAQETQYF
clone_size: few
cdr3_length: 15
v_call: TRBV7-3
d_call: NA
j_call: TRBJ2-5

cdr3_nt: TGTGCCAGCAGCTTGAATGTCGGCTCACGCGAGACCCAGTACTTC
cdr3_aa: CASSLNVGSRETQYF
clone_size: NA
cdr3_length: 15
v_call: TRBV7-2
d_call: NA
j_call: TRBJ2-5

cdr3_nt: TGTGCCAGCAGTTTGACCGGGACAGGGTATGAAAAACTGTTTTTT
cdr3_aa: CASSLTGTGYEKLFF
clone_size: few
cdr3_length: 15
v_call: TRBV12-3/TRBV12-4
d_call: TRBD1
j_call: TRBJ1-4

cdr3_nt: TGTGCCTGGAGCCTTCGTACTAGCGGGATTAGGGATGAGCAGTTCTTC
cdr3_aa: CAWSLRTSGIRDEQFF
clone_size: NA
cdr3_length: 16
v_call: TRBV30
d_call: TRBD2
j_call: TRBJ2-1

cdr3_nt: TGTGCCAGCAGCCCTCTCTGGGGTGAGCAGTTCTTC
cdr3_aa: CASSPLWGEQFF
clone_size: few
cdr3_length: 12
v_call: TRBV12-3/TRBV12-4
d_call: NA
j_call: TRBJ2-1

cdr3_nt: TGTGCCAGTCAGGAGGGCAGGCTGAACACTGAAGCTTTCTTT
cdr3_aa: CASQEGRLNTEAFF
clone_size: NA
cdr3_length: 14
v_call: TRBV19
d_call: NA
j_call: TRBJ1-1

cdr3_nt: TGTGCCAGCAGTTCCCACCTGGCAGCGGGAGCCGAGCAGTACTTC
cdr3_aa: CASSSHLAAGAEQYF
clone_size: NA
cdr3_length: 15
v_call: TRBV6-5
d_call: TRBD2
j_call: TRBJ2-7

cdr3_nt: TGTGCCAGCAGTTCGCTGGGGGCCAGCAATCAGCCCCAGCATTTT
cdr3_aa: CASSSLGASNQPQHF
clone_size: once
cdr3_length: 15
v_call: TRBV6-5
d_call: NA
j_call: TRBJ1-5

cdr3_nt: TGTGCCAGCAGAGATAGCGGGAGGACCGGGGAGCTGTTTTTT
cdr3_aa: CASRDSGRTGELFF
clone_size: NA
cdr3_length: 14
v_call: TRBV6-1
d_call: TRBD2
j_call: TRBJ2-2

cdr3_nt: TGTGCCAGCAGCCAATACGGACAGGGCGCAACTAATGAAAAACTGTTTTTT
cdr3_aa: CASSQYGQGATNEKLFF
clone_size: NA
cdr3_length: 17
v_call: TRBV14
d_call: TRBD1
j_call: TRBJ1-4

cdr3_nt: TGTGCCAGCAGCCAGCAGGGGGTGAGGAACACCGGGGAGCTGTTTTTT
cdr3_aa: CASSQQGVRNTGELFF
clone_size: many
cdr3_length: 16
v_call: TRBV3-1
d_call: TRBD1
j_call: TRBJ2-2

cdr3_nt: TGCGCCAGCAGCCGATCCGGGACTAGCGGCGGAAGCTCCTACAATGAGCAGTTCTTC
cdr3_aa: CASSRSGTSGGSSYNEQFF
clone_size: NA
cdr3_length: 19
v_call: TRBV4-3
d_call: TRBD2
j_call: TRBJ2-1

cdr3_nt: TGTGCCAGCAGCCGCCGGGACAGGAGCGGAAACACCATATATTTT
cdr3_aa: CASSRRDRSGNTIYF
clone_size: few
cdr3_length: 15
v_call: TRBV12-3/TRBV12-4
d_call: TRBD1
j_call: TRBJ1-3

cdr3_nt: TGTGCCAGCAGCCACGGACTAGTGTCGTACAATGAGCAGTTCTTC
cdr3_aa: CASSHGLVSYNEQFF
clone_size: NA
cdr3_length: 15
v_call: TRBV6-1
d_call: TRBD2
j_call: TRBJ2-1

cdr3_nt: TGTGCCAGCAGCCCCTTTTGGGGTAGCGGGAGCTCCTACGAGCAGTACTTC
cdr3_aa: CASSPFWGSGSSYEQYF
clone_size: many
cdr3_length: 17
v_call: TRBV4-2
d_call: TRBD2
j_call: TRBJ2-7

cdr3_nt: TGTGCCAGCAGACATGGGACTGCCATCGGGGAGACCCAGTACTTC
cdr3_aa: CASRHGTAIGETQYF
clone_size: few
cdr3_length: 15
v_call: TRBV7-2
d_call: NA
j_call: TRBJ2-5

cdr3_nt: TGTGCCAGCAGCCGCGGGACAGTTAGCAATCAGCCCCAGCATTTT
cdr3_aa: CASSRGTVSNQPQHF
clone_size: few
cdr3_length: 15
v_call: TRBV7-8
d_call: TRBD1
j_call: TRBJ1-5

cdr3_nt: TGTGCCAGCAGTTTAAGGATCGGGGTCGTCACTGAAGCTTTCTTT
cdr3_aa: CASSLRIGVVTEAFF
clone_size: NA
cdr3_length: 15
v_call: TRBV12-3/TRBV12-4
d_call: NA
j_call: TRBJ1-1

cdr3_nt: TGCGCCAGCAGTGAGATCAGGGATGAGCAGTTCTTC
cdr3_aa: CASSEIRDEQFF
clone_size: NA
cdr3_length: 12
v_call: TRBV10-2
d_call: NA
j_call: TRBJ2-1

cdr3_nt: TGTGCCAGCAGTTCGCAAGCACGGGACACTGAAGCTTTCTTT
cdr3_aa: CASSSQARDTEAFF
clone_size: NA
cdr3_length: 14
v_call: TRBV6-2/TRBV6-3
d_call: NA
j_call: TRBJ1-1

cdr3_nt: TGTGCCAGCAGTTCCGGACAGGAGCACGTTGAAGCTTTCTTT
cdr3_aa: CASSSGQEHVEAFF
clone_size: few
cdr3_length: 14
v_call: TRBV6-5
d_call: TRBD1
j_call: TRBJ1-1

cdr3_nt: TGCGCCAGCAGCCCGACAGGGGCCCTAGAGACCCAGTACTTC
cdr3_aa: CASSPTGALETQYF
clone_size: NA
cdr3_length: 14
v_call: TRBV5-1
d_call: TRBD1
j_call: TRBJ2-5

cdr3_nt: TGTGCCAGCACCCTTCGGTCCCGTTCGGGGAATACGCAGTATTTT
cdr3_aa: CASTLRSRSGNTQYF
clone_size: once
cdr3_length: 15
v_call: TRBV2
d_call: NA
j_call: TRBJ2-3

cdr3_nt: TGTGCCAGCTCACTCACAGGGGACGGCTATGGCTACACCTTC
cdr3_aa: CASSLTGDGYGYTF
clone_size: NA
cdr3_length: 14
v_call: TRBV18
d_call: TRBD1
j_call: TRBJ1-2

cdr3_nt: TGTGCCAGCAGCTTACCCCCAGGACTAGCGGGAGAGACCCAGTACTTC
cdr3_aa: CASSLPPGLAGETQYF
clone_size: many
cdr3_length: 16
v_call: TRBV9
d_call: TRBD2
j_call: TRBJ2-5